Below are 26 T cell receptor beta chains sequenced from a single sample in a study of OX40 agonist ivuxolimab in advanced cancers. Generated by immunoSEQ multiplex PCR, the TCRdb table keeps only in-frame clones and is missing some. The top ten clones hold around 0.57% of a sample with about 120,000 clones, roughly nine tenths of them seen once. The sequences come from CD4+ or CD8+ T cells sorted from blood, collected in a trial of the OX40 agonist ivuxolimab. All receptors come from an adult with an advanced solid tumor such as melanoma, head and neck, liver or kidney cancer.

The chain combines TRBV4-2 with TRBJ1-4; no firm D call. V was cut by 4 bases and J by 7 bases, with 13 bases left in between. The CDR3 runs 14 residues. Per the germline V gene, CDR1 is LGHNA and CDR2 is YNFKEQ. The CDR3 reads CASSPPPGGEKLFF. CDR3 nucleotide sequence: TGTGCCAGCAGCCCACCACCCGGAGGTGAAAAACTGTTTTTT.

This CDR3 reads CASSRETGNQPQHF. DNA for the CDR3: TGTGCCAGCAGTCGGGAGACAGGGAATCAGCCCCAGCATTTT. The rearrangement joins TRBV6-5 to TRBJ1-5, with 7 bases lining up with TRBD1. The J segment lost 4 bases and the V segment lost 5 bases, leaving 5 bases of the junction unmatched. The germline CDR1 and CDR2 sequences are MNHEY and SVGAGI. CDR3 length: 14 amino acids.

This chain joins TRBV9 and TRBJ1-6; unclear D gene. V gave up 0 bases and J gave up 8 bases, with 6 bases separating them. In germline, CDR1 is SGDLS, CDR2 YYNGEE. The CDR3 is 13 amino acids. This CDR3 reads CASSVGTDSPLHF. The CDR3 DNA is TGTGCCAGCAGCGTAGGCACCGATTCACCCCTCCACTTT.

V usage is TRBV29-1 and J usage is TRBJ2-5; D perhaps matches TRBD2 (5 bases). The CDR3 has 12 amino acids. Germline loops: CDR1 SQVTM, CDR2 ANQGSEA. Between the trimmed V and J ends, which lost 6 bases and 7 bases, there was a span of 15 bases. Here the CDR3 DNA reads TGCAGCGTCGTTACTAGTGGAGGGACCCAGTACTTC. Its translation: CSVVTSGGTQYF. Looking up the rest from reference TRBV29-1 and TRBJ2-5 gives the full variable domain: SAVISQKPSRDICQRGTSLTIQCQVDSQVTMMFWYRQQPGQSLTLIATANQGSEATYESGFVIDKFPISRPNLTFSTLTVSNMSPEDSSIYLCSVVTSGGTQYFGPGTRLLVL.

The chain uses TRBV6-1 and TRBJ1-2, with 8 bases identical to TRBD1. The germline CDR1 and CDR2 sequences are MNHNS and SASEGT. This CDR3 has 14 amino acids. Trimming removed 6 bases from V and 4 bases from J; junction bases left unmatched: 7. Here the CDR3 reads CASRLVGTGYGYTF. The CDR3 DNA is TGTGCCAGCAGACTCGTAGGGACAGGCTATGGCTACACCTTC.

The chain joins TRBV6-6 to TRBJ2-5, with 7 bases fitting TRBD2. CDR3 length equals 13 residues. V gave up 5 bases and J gave up 4 bases; unmatched junction bases: 4. Germline V gene sequence: CDR1 MNHNY, CDR2 SVGAGI (reference sequence). The CDR3 loop is CASSGLVGETQYF. The DNA of the CDR3 is TGTGCCAGCAGTGGACTAGTCGGAGAGACCCAGTACTTC.

This chain links TRBV29-1 with TRBJ1-4, with TRBD1 matching over 7 bases. The germline CDR1 and CDR2 sequences are SQVTM and ANQGSEA. The CDR3 loop spans 13 amino acids. V trimming: 7 bases; J trimming: 7 bases; junction bases outside the gene matches: 9. The CDR3, as DNA: TGCAGCGCCAGACAGGGCGGGGCTGAAAAACTGTTTTTT. Encoded protein: CSARQGGAEKLFF.

Worth noting for this clone: This sample also contains other DNA sequences that code for the same CDR3. The J gene is TRBJ1-2, the V gene TRBV30; D uncertain. The CDR3 consists of 11 residues. Trimming removed 0 bases from V and 7 bases from J, with 6 bases in between. CDR1 GTSNPN and CDR2 SVGIG come from the germline V gene (reference sequence). The CDR3 sequence: CAWSVGSGYTF. The CDR3, as DNA: TGTGCCTGGAGTGTTGGCAGTGGCTACACCTTC.

This chain's CDR3 is CARPGQGYSYEQYF. For the CDR3, the DNA is TGTGCCAGACCGGGACAGGGTTACTCCTACGAGCAGTACTTC. V is TRBV27 and J is TRBJ2-7; TRBD1 aligns across 9 bases. The germline V gene has CDR1 MNHEY and CDR2 SMNVEV (reference sequence). The ends lost 9 bases at V and 0 bases at J; junction bases unmatched: 6. CDR3 length: 14 amino acids.

This chain links TRBV27 with TRBJ2-3; 8 bases fit TRBD1. The germline V gene has CDR1 MNHEY and CDR2 SMNVEV (reference sequence). With 1 base clipped from V and 2 bases from J, the junction kept 14 bases outside the gene matches. The CDR3 sequence is 19 residues long. The CDR3, as DNA: TGTGCCAGCAGTTTATATACAGGGGGACCTAGCTCTTACACAGATACGCAGTATTTT. Protein sequence: CASSLYTGGPSSYTDTQYF.

V gene TRBV7-3 combines with J gene TRBJ2-3; TRBD1 is a possible D gene (5 bases). This CDR3 has 13 amino acids. V was cut by 5 bases and J by 2 bases, with 8 bases left in between. Germline CDR1 SGHTA, CDR2 FQGTGA. Here the CDR3 reads CASSPGPTDTQYF. CDR3 DNA sequence: TGTGCCAGCAGCCCAGGGCCCACAGATACGCAGTATTTT.

The chain couples TRBV28 to TRBJ1-5; 7 nucleotides match TRBD1. The CDR3 runs 14 residues. Trimming took 8 bases from V and 3 from J; bases not matched to a gene: 7. The germline CDR1 and CDR2 sequences are MDHEN and SYDVKM. CDR3 DNA sequence: TGTGCCAGCGCCGCAGACAGGGTCAATCAGCCCCAGCATTTT. It encodes CASAADRVNQPQHF.

This clone was seen more than once but under ten times. This chain joins TRBV5-1 and TRBJ1-1; 9 bases align to TRBD1. Germline-derived CDR1 and CDR2 are SGHRS and YFSETQ. Unmatched junction bases numbered 9, after V lost 4 bases and J lost 8 bases. The CDR3 is 14 amino acids. Here the CDR3 DNA reads TGCGCCAGCAGCGGATCGACAGGGGGAATCGAAGCTTTCTTT. This gives the protein CASSGSTGGIEAFF. The complete variable domain, with remaining parts taken from reference TRBV5-1 and TRBJ1-1, reads KAGVTQTPRYLIKTRGQQVTLSCSPISGHRSVSWYQQTPGQGLQFLFEYFSETQRNKGNFPGRFSGRQFSNSRSEMNVSTLELGDSALYLCASSGSTGGIEAFFGQGTRLTVV.

This rearrangement joins TRBV6-1 to TRBJ1-2, with D possibly TRBD1 on 5 matching bases. Trimming left V 1 base short and J 2 bases short, with 14 bases between. This CDR3 contains 16 residues. Looked up from germline, CDR1 is MNHNS and CDR2 is SASEGT. CDR3 DNA sequence: TGTGCCAGCAGTGAAGTTCTCGGCAGGACAAACTATGGCTACACCTTC. It yields the protein CASSEVLGRTNYGYTF.

With regard to this clone: Other DNA sequences in the sample encode the same CDR3. This sequence joins TRBV5-4 and TRBJ2-6; D gene uncertain. The germline V gene has CDR1 SGHNT and CDR2 YYREEE (reference sequence). The CDR3 contains 15 residues. The V end lost 0 bases, the J end lost 0 bases, and 4 bases lay between the germline ends. CDR3 amino acids: CASSLGVSGANVLTF. The CDR3 DNA sequence: TGTGCCAGCAGCTTGGGAGTCTCTGGGGCCAACGTCCTGACTTTC.

The V call is TRBV7-9, the J call TRBJ2-7; TRBD2 aligns across 7 bases. Trimming at V came to 1 base and at J to 2 bases, leaving 5 bases not matched to a gene. The germline V gene encodes CDR1 SEHNR and CDR2 FQNEAQ (reference sequence). The CDR3 spans 15 residues. As DNA, the CDR3 is TGTGCCAGCAGCTTAGGAGCGGGACCGCCCTACGAGCAGTACTTC. Translation gives CASSLGAGPPYEQYF.

The V and J genes are TRBV11-2 and TRBJ1-2; D gene ambiguous. The CDR3 is made up of 11 amino acids. The germline V gene encodes CDR1 SGHAT and CDR2 FQNNGV. V dropped 4 bases and J dropped 7 bases, with 7 bases sitting between them. This chain's CDR3 is CASSSGFGYTF. The CDR3 nucleotides read TGTGCCAGCAGCTCAGGTTTTGGCTACACCTTC.

This rearrangement joins TRBV7-2 to TRBJ1-5; 8 bases fit TRBD1. CDR1 and CDR2 (germline): SGHTA, FQGNSA. After removal of 5 bases from V and 0 bases from J, the junction contained 3 bases not matched to a gene. The CDR3 has 15 residues. The CDR3 sequence: CASSKQGGSNQPQHF. In DNA, the CDR3 is TGTGCCAGCAGCAAACAGGGGGGTAGCAATCAGCCCCAGCATTTT.

V usage is TRBV5-1 and J usage is TRBJ2-7; 10 bases match TRBD2. With V trimmed by 1 base and J by 11 bases, 12 bases remained unmatched. This CDR3 spans 15 amino acids. Germline V gene data show CDR1 as SGHRS and CDR2 as YFSETQ. The CDR3 bases are TGCGCCAGCAGCTTGACAACTAGCGGGGACTCTCTGAAGTACTTC. It is translated as CASSLTTSGDSLKYF. Using reference TRBV5-1 and TRBJ2-7 for the parts outside the CDR3, the full variable domain is KAGVTQTPRYLIKTRGQQVTLSCSPISGHRSVSWYQQTPGQGLQFLFEYFSETQRNKGNFPGRFSGRQFSNSRSEMNVSTLELGDSALYLCASSLTTSGDSLKYFGPGTRLTVT.

The rearrangement uses TRBV5-6 and TRBJ1-1; no clear D gene. Germline V gene data show CDR1 as SGHDT and CDR2 as YYEEEE. The V end lost 0 bases, the J end lost 1 base, and 4 bases lay between the germline ends. The CDR3 is 13 amino acids. CDR3 sequence: CASSLGGNTEAFF. DNA of the CDR3: TGTGCCAGCAGCTTGGGGGGGAACACTGAAGCTTTCTTT.

This clone was detected only once. V usage is TRBV5-1 and J usage is TRBJ2-1, with a tentative D call TRBD2 (7 bases). There are 15 residues in the CDR3. V dropped 0 bases and J dropped 7 bases, with 14 bases sitting between them. Germline assignment: CDR1 SGHRS and CDR2 YFSETQ. CDR3 nucleotides: TGCGCCAGCAGCTTGGGTGGGGGGGCGAGAAATGAGCAGTTCTTC. Translated, it gives CASSLGGGARNEQFF.

The chain combines TRBV11-1 with TRBJ2-1; D is undetermined. Germline CDR1 is SGHAT and CDR2 is FQDESV (reference sequence). The germline V and J ends were trimmed by 8 bases and 4 bases, with 18 bases remaining between them. This CDR3 is 15 amino acids long. In nucleotides, the CDR3 is TGTGCCAGCTCCCTGGATCTGAGAGAGTACAATGAGCAGTTCTTC. It codes for CASSLDLREYNEQFF.

The count of this clone is one. The J gene is TRBJ1-1, the V gene TRBV28; D unresolved. CDR1 and CDR2 (germline): MDHEN, SYDVKM. The ends were cut back, 2 bases at V and 4 bases at J, with 11 bases in the middle. The CDR3 totals 14 residues. The chain's CDR3 is CASSLGQTPTEAFF. The CDR3 coding sequence is TGTGCCAGCAGTTTAGGGCAAACGCCCACTGAAGCTTTCTTT. Together with reference TRBV28 and TRBJ1-1, the CDR3 gives the full variable domain: DVKVTQSSRYLVKRTGEKVFLECVQDMDHENMFWYRQDPGLGLRLIYFSYDVKMKEKGDIPEGYSVSREKKERFSLILESASTNQTSMYLCASSLGQTPTEAFFGQGTRLTVV.

The V call is TRBV10-3, the J call TRBJ1-2; D is unclear. The ends were cut back, 5 bases at V and 6 bases at J, with 7 bases in the middle. The CDR3 covers 11 residues. Germline lookup yields CDR1 ENHRY and CDR2 SYGVKD. In nucleotides, the CDR3 is TGTGCCATCAGTAGGCAGGATGGCTACACCTTC. It is translated as CAISRQDGYTF.

The V and J genes are TRBV28 and TRBJ2-7, with D perhaps matching TRBD1 (6 bases). The V gene's germline CDR1 is MDHEN and CDR2 SYDVKM. The CDR3 is 14 residues long. The V gene lost 8 bases and the J gene lost 4 bases, with 18 bases spanning the gap. CDR3 coding DNA: TGTGCCAGCGTCAAAGGACAGACAAATTACGAGCAGTACTTC. Its translation is CASVKGQTNYEQYF. The full variable domain, its missing parts supplied by reference TRBV28 and TRBJ2-7, is DVKVTQSSRYLVKRTGEKVFLECVQDMDHENMFWYRQDPGLGLRLIYFSYDVKMKEKGDIPEGYSVSREKKERFSLILESASTNQTSMYLCASVKGQTNYEQYFGPGTRLTVT.

The rearrangement links TRBV5-1 to TRBJ2-5; a weak D match, TRBD1 (5 bases). Trimming took 4 bases from V and 2 from J, leaving 12 bases between them. This CDR3 is built from 14 residues. From germline, CDR1 is SGHRS and CDR2 YFSETQ. CDR3 in amino acids: CASSHNGAQETQYF. The CDR3 DNA follows: TGCGCCAGCAGCCACAATGGGGCTCAAGAGACCCAGTACTTC.